One sample yielded the 2 T cell receptor beta chains listed below, sequenced in a study of CD8+CD57+ T cells in acquired aplastic anemia. Previously, flow cytometry had revealed CD8+CD57+ cell expansion in the patients chosen for sequencing. Genomic DNA acted as the template from which TCR beta VDJ combination and CDR3 sequence profiling were carried out. TCRdb re-analysed the reads in MiXCR, keeping a single row per CDR3 protein. The sample lists about 250,000 distinct CDR3 sequences, approximately 45% occurring once. The sequencing sample was made of sorted CD4+, CD8+, or CD8+CD57+ T cells (not recorded which) from PBMCs. These receptors all stem from a human donor with aplastic anemia.

About this clonotype itself: With a much larger clone just one base away, this may be a read error. V is TRBV10-1 and J is TRBJ2-7, with a possible D match to TRBD2 (5 bases). The CDR3 is made up of 15 amino acids. Germline V CDR1 and CDR2: WNHNN, SYGVQD (reference sequence). The V end was cut by 4 bases, the J end by 2 bases, with 15 bases between. DNA for the CDR3: TGCGCCAGCAGTGTTTTCCGGGATACCGCCTACGAGCAGTACTTC. Translated: CASSVFRDTAYEQYF.

J is TRBJ2-6 and V is TRBV9, with TRBD1 matching 10 bases. J was trimmed by 3 bases and V by 4 bases; bases with no gene match: 10. CDR1 and CDR2 (germline): SGDLS, YYNGEE. The CDR3 consists of 18 residues. The CDR3 here is CASSLVGTGENGANVLTF. As DNA, the CDR3 is TGTGCCAGCAGCTTGGTGGGGACAGGGGAGAATGGGGCCAACGTCCTGACTTTC.